Listed below are T cell receptor beta chains from one sample, sequenced in a study of shared clonotypes between healthy human individuals. The assay was immunoSEQ multiplex PCR, and TCRdb's table has in-frame clones only and misses some. There are about a million clones in the sample; roughly 70% occur only once, and about 1.5% lies in the top ten. The material sequenced was memory CD4+ T cells sorted from blood. The receptor source for this set is a man between 18 and 29 years old in good health. CDR3s include the opening cysteine and the closing phenylalanine or tryptophan. The D gene is left open where the match is weak. Size is stated for part of the rows, as once, few or many counts, or as a class when the clone is expanded.

length: 14; size: NA; V: TRBV28; D: NA; J: TRBJ2-7; DNA: TGTGCCAGCAGTTTACCGGGGCTGCCAGGGGAGCAGTACTTC; CDR3: CASSLPGLPGEQYF
length: 18; size: NA; V: TRBV7-2; D: TRBD1; J: TRBJ1-2; DNA: TGTGCCAGCAGTCCTCAGATAACGACGGGACAGGCGATCTATGGCTACACCTTC; CDR3: CASSPQITTGQAIYGYTF
length: 16; size: NA; V: TRBV28; D: TRBD1; J: TRBJ1-5; DNA: TGTGCCAGCACCGGGACAGGGGGCCTTAGCAATCAGCCCCAGCATTTT; CDR3: CASTGTGGLSNQPQHF
length: 13; size: few; V: TRBV2; D: NA; J: TRBJ2-1; DNA: TGTGCCAGCAGCGCAGGGGGGTACAATGAGCAGTTCTTC; CDR3: CASSAGGYNEQFF
length: 15; size: few; V: TRBV5-1; D: TRBD1; J: TRBJ1-1; DNA: TGCGCCAGCAGCTGGGGACAGCCAGGGTACACTGAAGCTTTCTTT; CDR3: CASSWGQPGYTEAFF
length: 13; size: once; V: TRBV6-9; D: NA; J: TRBJ2-4; DNA: TGTGCCAGCAGTTGCAATACCAAAAACATTCAGTACTTC; CDR3: CASSCNTKNIQYF
length: 12; size: NA; V: TRBV9; D: NA; J: TRBJ2-3; DNA: TGTGCCAGCAGCGGAGGGGCAGATACGCAGTATTTT; CDR3: CASSGGADTQYF
length: 15; size: NA; V: TRBV4-1; D: TRBD2; J: TRBJ2-2; DNA: TGCGCCAGCACCCCCCTCGGGGGGGGTCTCGGGGAGCTGTTTTTT; CDR3: CASTPLGGGLGELFF
length: 16; size: NA; V: TRBV5-4; D: TRBD1; J: TRBJ2-5; DNA: TGTGCCAGCACCCCTAGGACAGGGACTGGTCGGGAGACCCAGTACTTC; CDR3: CASTPRTGTGRETQYF
length: 13; size: NA; V: TRBV6-5; D: NA; J: TRBJ2-3; DNA: TGTGCCAGCAGTTACTCGTTCCCAGATACGCAGTATTTT; CDR3: CASSYSFPDTQYF
length: 14; size: NA; V: TRBV6-1; D: TRBD1; J: TRBJ2-7; DNA: TGTGCCAGCAGAGAAGGGACAGCGTCCTACGAGCAGTACTTC; CDR3: CASREGTASYEQYF
length: 14; size: NA; V: TRBV30; D: TRBD2; J: TRBJ2-3; DNA: TGTGCCTGGACGCGGGGGGCTTCCACAGATACGCAGTATTTT; CDR3: CAWTRGASTDTQYF
length: 14; size: NA; V: TRBV27; D: NA; J: TRBJ1-1; DNA: TGTGCCAGCAGTTCCGTCCATCTGAACACTGAAGCTTTCTTT; CDR3: CASSSVHLNTEAFF
length: 13; size: NA; V: TRBV7-9; D: NA; J: TRBJ2-2; DNA: TGTGCCAGCAGCTCAAGGCTAGGCGGGGAGCTGTTTTTT; CDR3: CASSSRLGGELFF
length: 17; size: few; V: TRBV4-1; D: TRBD1; J: TRBJ2-3; DNA: TGCGCCAGCAGCCAGGGGACAGGGCCAAGTAGCACAGATACGCAGTATTTT; CDR3: CASSQGTGPSSTDTQYF
length: 15; size: few; V: TRBV6-5; D: TRBD2; J: TRBJ2-1; DNA: TGTGCCAGCAGTTTGACTAGCGGGCTTTACAATGAGCAGTTCTTC; CDR3: CASSLTSGLYNEQFF
length: 15; size: NA; V: TRBV6-1; D: TRBD1; J: TRBJ1-5; DNA: TGTGCCAGCAGAGACCAGGGGGGGAGCAATCAGCCCCAGCATTTT; CDR3: CASRDQGGSNQPQHF
length: 20; size: NA; V: TRBV19; D: TRBD2; J: TRBJ2-7; DNA: TGTGCCAGTAGTATTGGCGACTCGGGACTAGCAGATTGGGGCTCCTACGAGCAGTACTTC; CDR3: CASSIGDSGLADWGSYEQYF
length: 14; size: NA; V: TRBV19; D: NA; J: TRBJ2-7; DNA: TGTGCCAGTAGTCTTACATGGGGATCCTACGAGCAGTACTTC; CDR3: CASSLTWGSYEQYF
length: 15; size: few; V: TRBV5-1; D: NA; J: TRBJ2-1; DNA: TGCGCCAGCAGCTTGGCTTCTAGCGCATACAATGAGCAGTTCTTC; CDR3: CASSLASSAYNEQFF
length: 15; size: few; V: TRBV10-1; D: TRBD1; J: TRBJ1-5; DNA: TGCGCCAGCAGTGCCGGACAGGGTTTGAATCAGCCCCAGCATTTT; CDR3: CASSAGQGLNQPQHF
length: 16; size: NA; V: TRBV4-1; D: TRBD1; J: TRBJ2-7; DNA: TGCGCCAGCAGCCAAGGTCCGGGACAGGGGGCTTACGAGCAGTACTTC; CDR3: CASSQGPGQGAYEQYF
length: 13; size: few; V: TRBV27; D: TRBD2; J: TRBJ2-7; DNA: TGTGCCAGCAAAGGACTAGCGGGAGGGGAGCAGTACTTC; CDR3: CASKGLAGGEQYF